These T cell receptor beta chains were read from a single sample in a study of OX40 agonist ivuxolimab in advanced cancers. Assay used: immunoSEQ multiplex PCR; TCRdb lists only in-frame clones, some missing. The sample shows just under 65,000 clones, about nine tenths of them seen only once. The sequenced sample was CD4+ or CD8+ T cells sorted from blood, obtained in a trial of the OX40 agonist ivuxolimab. These receptors all stem from an adult with an advanced solid tumor such as melanoma, head and neck, liver or kidney cancer. The CDR3 runs from the conserved cysteine through the conserved F or W. D genes are given only for firm matches. Clone size, where shown, is once, few, many, or a class for clones that have expanded.

d_call j_call clone_size v_call cdr3_aa cdr3_nt
TRBD1 TRBJ2-7 - TRBV2 CASNRQGEDEQYF TGTGCCAGCAACCGACAGGGTGAGGACGAGCAGTACTTC
- TRBJ2-1 - TRBV7-9 CASSEFDEQFF TGTGCCAGCAGCGAATTTGATGAGCAGTTCTTC
- TRBJ1-2 - TRBV29-1 CSGETDNYGYTF TGCAGCGGCGAGACGGATAACTATGGCTACACCTTC
- TRBJ2-7 - TRBV1 CTSSPQGLAGDHEQYF TGCACCAGCAGCCCCCAGGGTTTAGCGGGAGACCACGAGCAGTACTTC
- TRBJ1-4 - TRBV5-5 CASSSQGFDEKLFF TGTGCCAGCAGCTCCCAGGGGTTTGATGAAAAACTGTTTTTT
- TRBJ2-2 - TRBV11-3 CASSPGPAGTGELFF TGTGCCAGCAGCCCGGGCCCCGCAGGCACCGGGGAGCTGTTTTTT
- TRBJ2-6 once TRBV28 CASSPGGGGANVLTF TGTGCCAGCAGCCCAGGGGGGGGAGGGGCCAACGTCCTGACTTTC
- TRBJ2-5 - TRBV19 CASSPWNRDQETQYF TGTGCCAGTAGCCCATGGAACAGGGACCAAGAGACCCAGTACTTC
- TRBJ1-1 few TRBV19 CASSMGGQSAMNTEAFF TGTGCCAGTAGTATGGGTGGTCAGTCGGCTATGAACACTGAAGCTTTCTTT
TRBD1 TRBJ2-7 - TRBV10-1 CASSESTGSHEQYF TGCGCCAGCAGTGAGTCGACAGGGAGTCACGAGCAGTACTTC
- TRBJ1-6 - TRBV27 CASSSSSYNSPLHF TGTGCCAGCAGTTCGAGCTCCTATAATTCACCCCTCCACTTT